This entry lists 15 T cell receptor beta chains sequenced from one sample in a study of blood T cells in healthy people across ages. A second PCR, run for roughly 7 to 12 cycles, used a sample-barcoded 5' primer plus a J-beta primer mix. MiXCR was run by TCRdb on the 5' RACE reads, yielding one entry per CDR3 protein. The repertoire consists of about 780,000 distinct CDR3 sequences, with about 45% occurring once and the leading ten covering 15% to 20%. Sequencing input: blood. The source of these receptors is a man at least 80 years old in good health.

The chain links TRBV9 to TRBJ2-3, with 9 nucleotides matching TRBD2. Unmatched junction bases numbered 6, after V lost 1 base and J lost 6 bases. This CDR3 has 15 amino acids. The V gene's germline CDR1 is SGDLS and CDR2 YYNGEE. CDR3 nucleotides: TGTGCCAGCAGCGTATCTAGCGGGATTGGTGATACGCAGTATTTT. Translated: CASSVSSGIGDTQYF. The full variable domain, with the rest looked up from reference TRBV9 and TRBJ2-3, is DSGVTQTPKHLITATGQRVTLRCSPRSGDLSVYWYQQSLDQGLQFLIQYYNGEERAKGNILERFSAQQFPDLHSELNLSSLELGDSALYFCASSVSSGIGDTQYFGPGTRLTVL.

This chain links TRBV2 with TRBJ1-2; 7 nucleotides line up with TRBD1. The CDR3 has 15 residues. Germline V gives CDR1 SNHLY, CDR2 FYNNEI. J gave up 4 bases and V 9 bases, and 14 bases lay outside the gene matches. The CDR3 DNA reads TGTGCCAGTAATTCACGGGGAGGGGGCCCCTATGGCTACACCTTC. Amino acids: CASNSRGGGPYGYTF.

The chain employs TRBV30 and TRBJ2-3; 10 bases are shared with TRBD2. This CDR3 is 13 amino acids long. Losses at the gene ends were 8 bases for V and 6 bases for J; bases not matched to a gene: 8. CDR1 is GTSNPN, CDR2 SVGIG, per germline (reference sequence). In DNA, the CDR3 is TGTGCCGGGGGGCTAGCGGGAGCCGATACGCAGTATTTT. Protein: CAGGLAGADTQYF.

The chain joins TRBV20-1 to TRBJ2-1, with D perhaps TRBD1 or TRBD2 (6 bases each). The V gene's germline CDR1 is DFQATT and CDR2 SNEGSKA (reference sequence). V lost 3 bases to trimming and J lost 2 bases, with 17 bases between them. The length of the CDR3 is 16 residues. In DNA, the CDR3 is TGCAGTGCTAGCCGACTAGGGGGATATACCTACAATGAGCAGTTCTTC. It is translated as CSASRLGGYTYNEQFF.

Turning to this clonotype: This may be a read error: a much more frequent sequence differs by one nucleotide. The J gene is TRBJ1-1, the V gene TRBV5-1; D perhaps matches TRBD1 (5 bases). The V and J ends lost 0 bases and 5 bases respectively, with 14 bases between them. The CDR3 covers 15 residues. The germline V gene has CDR1 SGHRS and CDR2 YFSETQ. DNA for the CDR3: TGCGCCAGCAGCTTGGACGCTCCAGGGAAAACTGAAGCTTTCTTT. It is translated as CASSLDAPGKTEAFF.

This clonotype was detected only a few times. The rearrangement joins TRBV6-1 to TRBJ1-4, with 10 bases identical to TRBD1. The CDR3 extends over 15 amino acids. The trim removed 4 bases at V and 7 bases at J, leaving 6 bases unmatched. Germline V gives CDR1 MNHNS, CDR2 SASEGT. The DNA for the CDR3 is TGTGCCAGCAGTGTAGGGACAGGGGAGGCTGAAAAACTGTTTTTT. Its translation is CASSVGTGEAEKLFF.

In its sample, this clonotype was seen many times. This may be a read error: a much more frequent sequence differs by one nucleotide. The chain links TRBV3-1 to TRBJ2-5; D is unresolved. This CDR3 has 12 residues. With 0 bases removed from V and 11 bases from J, the gap between germline ends came to 10 bases. The V gene's germline CDR1 is LGHDT and CDR2 YNNKEL (reference sequence). CDR3 sequence: CASSQEGREQYF. The CDR3 bases are TGTGCCAGCAGCCAAGAAGGTCGAGAGCAGTACTTC.

This clonotype has ten or more counts. This chain connects TRBV9 to TRBJ2-1; TRBD2 agrees at 9 bases. This CDR3 region has 17 residues. V lost 4 bases to trimming and J lost 0 bases; unmatched junction nucleotides: 8. Germline values: CDR1 SGDLS, CDR2 YYNGEE. The CDR3 protein is CASSPHGSGGSYNEQFF. CDR3 coding DNA: TGTGCCAGCAGCCCCCACGGTAGCGGGGGCTCCTACAATGAGCAGTTCTTC.

With respect to this clonotype: Since a much larger clone is just one base distant, this may be a read error. This chain uses TRBV27 with TRBJ2-5; D is possibly TRBD2 (6 bases). CDR1 MNHEY and CDR2 SMNVEV come from the germline V gene (reference sequence). V shed 4 bases and J shed 11 bases, with 20 bases lying between them. This CDR3 region has 14 residues. The chain's CDR3 is CASSSGLQFNEQYF. The CDR3 bases are TGTGCCAGCAGTTCGGGACTCCAATTCAATGAGCAGTACTTC.

V is TRBV28 and J is TRBJ2-3; TRBD2 matches 7 bases. This CDR3 spans 13 amino acids. Germline assignment: CDR1 MDHEN and CDR2 SYDVKM. Written as DNA, the CDR3 is TGTGCAAGCGGGGATTCGAGCGGTGATACGCAGTATTTT. It specifies CASGDSSGDTQYF.

V gene TRBV6-5 combines with J gene TRBJ1-1, with TRBD1 identical over 7 bases. CDR3 length: 16 residues. V shed 5 bases, J shed 6 bases, and the junction held 15 bases outside the gene matches. Germline assignment: CDR1 MNHEY and CDR2 SVGAGI. CDR3 nucleotides: TGTGCCAGCAGTAGCTGGGACAGTCGGCAACGGCCTGAAGCTTTCTTT. This codes for CASSSWDSRQRPEAFF.

The CDR3 sequence is CASSRPGAEGNQPQHF. Here the CDR3 DNA reads TGTGCCAGCAGCCGACCAGGGGCCGAGGGCAATCAGCCCCAGCATTTT. The chain uses TRBV28 and TRBJ1-5, with D maybe TRBD1 (6 bases). V was cut by 6 bases and J by 2 bases, with 17 bases left in between. The CDR3 is made up of 16 amino acids. CDR1 and CDR2 (germline): MDHEN, SYDVKM.

This clonotype was observed a few times. One end of the junction varies from germline; a read error may be responsible. The genes are TRBV7-7 and TRBJ2-1; 10 bases are a match to TRBD2. This CDR3 contains 14 residues. Germline-derived CDR1 and CDR2 are SSHAT and FNYEAQ (reference sequence). The CDR3: CASSSSGRANEQFF. The CDR3 nucleotides are TGTGCTAGCAGCAGCAGCGGGAGGGCCAATGAGCAGTTCTTC.

Concerning this clonotype itself: Sequence at one end of the junction differs from germline and may be a read error. The CDR3 DNA reads as TGTGCCAGCGGCCAAGAAGGCGGGATGATCTCCTACAATGAGCAGTTCTTC. This codes for CASGQEGGMISYNEQFF. The chain is built from TRBV4-2 and TRBJ2-1, with D possibly matching TRBD2 (6 bases). The V gene's germline CDR1 is LGHNA and CDR2 YNFKEQ. This CDR3 is 17 amino acids long.

This clonotype came up a few times. The genes are TRBV27 and TRBJ2-4; D call uncertain. The CDR3 totals 12 residues. Trimming took 6 bases from V and 6 from J, leaving 9 bases between them. The germline V gene encodes CDR1 MNHEY and CDR2 SMNVEV (reference sequence). The CDR3 DNA reads TGTGCCAGCAGGGGTTCTGGAAACATTCAGTACTTC. Amino acid sequence: CASRGSGNIQYF.